This T cell receptor (beta chain) is from a study of cytomegalovirus exposure and HLA in healthy donors. Findings and caveats of the study: Both high specificity and high sensitivity reportedly marked the classifier's diagnosis of cytomegalovirus status. In a later analysis, most CMV-associated TCR beta chains appeared HLA-restricted. Cytomegalovirus-associated status was assigned to about 160 TCR beta chains. One variant, a missense change in DCLRE1C, was linked in a later analysis to TCR beta V- and J-gene trimming.

With regard to this clone: No antigen is known for it.

PCR amplification relied on 60 Vbeta primers (plus 13 Jbeta primers). The repertoire was sequenced with immunoSEQ multiplex PCR; TCRdb's copy has only in-frame clones and lacks some. The sample shows 130,000 or so clones, and about 1.4% sits with its ten largest clones. Germline V gene data show CDR1 as MNHNS and CDR2 as SASEGT. J was trimmed by 8 bases and V by 3 bases; bases with no gene match: 4. The CDR3 loop spans 13 amino acids. V is TRBV6-1 and J is TRBJ1-2; 9 nucleotides align to TRBD1. The specimen sequenced was PBMCs. This sequence originates from a woman aged 40 to 49 in good health and CMV-seronegative. CDR3: CASSDRTGEGYTF. CDR3 coding DNA: TGTGCCAGCAGTGACCGGACAGGGGAGGGCTACACCTTC.